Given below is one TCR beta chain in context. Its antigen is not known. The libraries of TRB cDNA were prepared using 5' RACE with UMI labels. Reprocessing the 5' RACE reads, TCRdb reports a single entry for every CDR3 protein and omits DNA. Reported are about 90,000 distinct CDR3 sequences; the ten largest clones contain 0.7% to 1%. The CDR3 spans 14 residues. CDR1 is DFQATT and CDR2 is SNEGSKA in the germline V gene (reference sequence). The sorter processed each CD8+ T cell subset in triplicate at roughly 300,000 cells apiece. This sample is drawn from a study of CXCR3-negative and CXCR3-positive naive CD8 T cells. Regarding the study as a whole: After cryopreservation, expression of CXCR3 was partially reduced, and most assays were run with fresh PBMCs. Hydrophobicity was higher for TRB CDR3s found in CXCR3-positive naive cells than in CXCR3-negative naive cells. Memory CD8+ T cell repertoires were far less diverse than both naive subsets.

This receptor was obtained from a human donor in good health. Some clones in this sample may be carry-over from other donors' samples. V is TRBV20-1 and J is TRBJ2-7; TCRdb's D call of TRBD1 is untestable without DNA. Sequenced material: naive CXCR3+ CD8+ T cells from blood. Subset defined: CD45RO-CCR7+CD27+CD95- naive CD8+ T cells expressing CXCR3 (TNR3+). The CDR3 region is CSAGRDRGPYEQYF.